This T cell receptor beta chain was captured by sequencing in a study of vaccination and CD4 T cells after COVID-19 (dated by TCRdb to 2022 to 2024). Broadly, across the study: Convalescent patients had a positive SARS-CoV-2 result on nasal swab PCR, and of these patients, fewer than ten had mild disease and one had severe disease. Post-vaccine blood samples were collected a median of about 69 days after the second vaccine dose, ranging from about 12 to 250 days. In control cultures, a CEFX viral epitope pool was used as positive control, an HIV-1 Nef peptide pool was used as negative control, or no peptide was added. The cultures were stimulated with overlapping spike peptide pools from SARS-CoV-2 and from the common cold coronaviruses HCoV-NL63, HCoV-OC43 and HCoV-229E. The convalescent cohort included six males and four females, with two Hispanic individuals, seven Caucasians, two Asians and one multiracial person. Post-COVID blood samples were collected from convalescent patients a median of approximately 100 days after diagnosis, with a range of roughly 30 to 170 days. Two doses of either the Pfizer-BioNTech BNT162b2 vaccine (n=8) or the Moderna mRNA-1273 vaccine (n=2) were administered to participants. In 10 COVID-19 convalescent patients and 4 infection-naive healthy vaccine recipients, the spike-specific CD4+ TCR repertoire before mRNA vaccination was compared with the repertoire after mRNA vaccination.

In the germline V gene, CDR1 corresponds to KGHDR and CDR2 to SFDVKD. Trimmed from V: 5 bases; trimmed from J: 7 bases; junction bases lacking a gene match: 9. The CDR3 measures 14 amino acids from cysteine to phenylalanine. Left in the record is the CDR3 DNA by itself, 42 bases read in frame from the first base. In light of the paper, this sample's treatment or condition label describes: approximately nine-day PBMC culture with coronavirus spike peptide pools or control peptides (ViraFEST assay). The ViraFEST assay was used in the study, in which antigen-specific T cells were expanded with peptide pools and expanded clonotypes were subsequently identified by TCR sequencing. Positive SARS-CoV-2 PCR tests in the convalescent patients dated from March to December 2020, before Alpha, Beta and Delta variants emerged in the United States. PBMCs were cultured at fewer than 2.5 million per well in IMDM supplemented with roughly 5.2% human AB serum and 8.5 to 10 IU/ml IL-2, with roughly 9.5 ug/ml peptide pools added. Half of the culture medium was replaced with fresh IL-2-containing medium on days 3 and 7. After about 10 days of culture, CD4+ T cells were isolated by negative selection using the EasySep CD4+ T cell isolation kit. Ficoll-Paque Plus gradient centrifugation was used to isolate PBMCs from whole blood, and the isolated PBMCs were then either used fresh or cryopreserved at -140C. Culture conditions were generally each tested in triplicate wells.

A word on this clonotype: Its antigen remains undetermined. The input lacks base qualities; no much larger clone sits a single base away.

The library was obtained by PCR. TCR sequencing of DNA from cultured CD4+ T cells used the Oncomine TCR Beta short-read assay at the Johns Hopkins FTIC core. The QIAamp micro DNA kit was used to extract genomic DNA from the cultured CD4+ T cells. Oncomine TCR Beta libraries from cultured CD4+ T cells were pooled using unique dual indexes and sequenced on an Illumina iSeq 100. The source study handled its data this way. Non-productive sequences were removed, and CDR3s not starting with C, not ending with F or W, or shorter than 7 amino acids were discarded. Antigen-specific clonotypes were identified with the MANAFEST web application by comparing peptide-stimulated wells with reference and other culture wells. For a clone to be called positive, the clone needed an FDR below 0.05, an odds ratio above 5, and a productive frequency above 0.1% in at least two of three replicate wells. A clonotype was classed as cross-reactive if the clonotype showed significant expansion both in SARS-CoV-2 spike wells and in at least one common cold coronavirus spike condition. Similarity between CDR3 sequences was evaluated in R version 3.6.1 using Levenshtein distances (stringdist) and unrooted phylogenetic trees (ape). Using fastp trimming at Q25 and MiXCR clonotype assembly, TCRdb reanalyzed the public sequencing data and kept in-frame beta chains. Each record represents a unique CDR3 protein, reported with the most common genes and DNA among its rows. None of the V and J calls come from the authors' own analysis; TCRdb made them. The table for this sample lists roughly 18,000 distinct CDR3 sequences; 57% of them were counted only once. The ten largest account for 9.5% to 11% of the sample.

What the authors observed across the whole study: Nearly all vaccine-specific clones in convalescent patients (304 of 307) were mono-reactive for SARS-CoV-2 spike rather than cross-reactive with common cold coronaviruses. In convalescent patients, a median around 83% of post-vaccine SARS-CoV-2-reactive clones were detected only after vaccination, and vaccine-specific priming was suggested by this finding. Relatively few convalescent patients were included in the study, and early timepoints after natural infection were not analyzed. The median number of SARS-CoV-2-reactive clonotypes rose from under 25 after infection to roughly 38 after vaccination, but the change was not significant.

The sequencing input was CD4+ T cells from blood, cultured in vitro. This sequence uses TRBV24-1 and TRBJ2-5; TRBD1 agrees with 7 junctional bases. The sequence was collected from a human donor who had recovered from COVID-19. The DNA sequence is given as TGTGCCACCAGTGCCGGGACAGTCCTCGGGACCCAGTACTTC. It is translated as CATSAGTVLGTQYF.